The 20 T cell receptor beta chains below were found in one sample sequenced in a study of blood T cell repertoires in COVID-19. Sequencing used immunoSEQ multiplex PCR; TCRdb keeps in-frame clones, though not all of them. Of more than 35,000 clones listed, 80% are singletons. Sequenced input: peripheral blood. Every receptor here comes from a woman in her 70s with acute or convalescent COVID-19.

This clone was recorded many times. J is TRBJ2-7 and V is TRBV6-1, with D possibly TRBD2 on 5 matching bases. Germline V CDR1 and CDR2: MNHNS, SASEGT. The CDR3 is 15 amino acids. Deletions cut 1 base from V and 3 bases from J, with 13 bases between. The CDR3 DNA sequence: TGTGCCAGCAGTGAAGGCGGCGTGGGGAGCTACGAGCAGTACTTC. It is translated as CASSEGGVGSYEQYF.

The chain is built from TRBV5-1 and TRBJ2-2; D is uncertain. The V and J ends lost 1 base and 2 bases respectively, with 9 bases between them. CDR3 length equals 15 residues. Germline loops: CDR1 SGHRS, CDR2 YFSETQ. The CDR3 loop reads CASSLSQTNTGELFF. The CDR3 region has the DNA TGCGCCAGCAGCTTGAGTCAGACTAACACCGGGGAGCTGTTTTTT.

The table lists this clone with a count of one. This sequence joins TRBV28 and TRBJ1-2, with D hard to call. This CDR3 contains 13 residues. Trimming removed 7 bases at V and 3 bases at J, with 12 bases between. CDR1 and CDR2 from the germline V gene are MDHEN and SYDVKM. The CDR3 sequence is CASKHAADYGYTF. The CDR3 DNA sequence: TGTGCCAGCAAGCACGCGGCGGACTATGGCTACACCTTC.

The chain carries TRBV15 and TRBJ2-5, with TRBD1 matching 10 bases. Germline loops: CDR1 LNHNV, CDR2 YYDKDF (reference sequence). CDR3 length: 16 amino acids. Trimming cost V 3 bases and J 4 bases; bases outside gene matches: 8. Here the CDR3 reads CATSRAGTGVGETQYF. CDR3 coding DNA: TGTGCCACCAGCAGGGCCGGGACAGGGGTTGGAGAGACCCAGTACTTC.

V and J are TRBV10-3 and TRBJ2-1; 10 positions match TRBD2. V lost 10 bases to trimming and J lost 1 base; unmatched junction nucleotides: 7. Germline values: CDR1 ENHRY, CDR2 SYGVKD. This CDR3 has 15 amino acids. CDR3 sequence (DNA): TGTGCCAGTCGTGCTAGCGGGAGTTCCTACAATGAGCAGTTCTTC. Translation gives CASRASGSSYNEQFF.

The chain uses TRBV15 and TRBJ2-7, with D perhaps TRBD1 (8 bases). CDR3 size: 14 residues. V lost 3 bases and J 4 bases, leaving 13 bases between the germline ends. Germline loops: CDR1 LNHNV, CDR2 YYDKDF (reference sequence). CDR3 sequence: CATSREQGGYEQYF. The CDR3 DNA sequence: TGTGCCACCAGCAGGGAACAGGGGGGGTACGAGCAGTACTTC.

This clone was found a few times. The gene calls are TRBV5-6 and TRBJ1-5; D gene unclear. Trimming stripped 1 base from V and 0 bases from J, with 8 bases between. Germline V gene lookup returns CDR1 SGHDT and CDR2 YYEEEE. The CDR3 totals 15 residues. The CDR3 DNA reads TGTGCCAGCAGCTTGTCAGCGTATAGCAATCAGCCCCAGCATTTT. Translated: CASSLSAYSNQPQHF.

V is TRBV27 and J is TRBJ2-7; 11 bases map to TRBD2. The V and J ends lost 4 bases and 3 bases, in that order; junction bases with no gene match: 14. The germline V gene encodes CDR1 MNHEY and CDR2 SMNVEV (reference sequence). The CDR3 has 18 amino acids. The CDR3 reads CASSSPQSPSGRRYEQYF. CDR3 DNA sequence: TGTGCCAGCAGTTCACCACAGTCCCCTAGCGGGAGGCGCTACGAGCAGTACTTC.

The DNA for the CDR3 is TGTGCCAGCAGCTTAGGGCGGGAAATCAGCCACGAGCAGTACTTC. As protein: CASSLGREISHEQYF. The chain combines TRBV11-2 with TRBJ2-7; D is possibly TRBD2 (6 bases). The length of the CDR3 is 15 residues. V was pared by 1 base and J by 5 bases, with 15 bases between. The germline gives CDR1 SGHAT, CDR2 FQNNGV.

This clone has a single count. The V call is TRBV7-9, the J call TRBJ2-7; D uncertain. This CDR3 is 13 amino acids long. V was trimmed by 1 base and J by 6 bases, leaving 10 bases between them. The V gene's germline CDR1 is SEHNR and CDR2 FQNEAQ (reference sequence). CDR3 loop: CASSLGAESEQYF. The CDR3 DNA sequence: TGTGCCAGCAGCTTAGGCGCGGAATCCGAGCAGTACTTC.

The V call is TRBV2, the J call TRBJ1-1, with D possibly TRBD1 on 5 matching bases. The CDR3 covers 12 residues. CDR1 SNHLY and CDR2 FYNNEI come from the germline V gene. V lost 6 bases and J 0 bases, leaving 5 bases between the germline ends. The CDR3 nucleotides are TGTGCCAGCAGACAGGTGAACACTGAAGCTTTCTTT. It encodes CASRQVNTEAFF. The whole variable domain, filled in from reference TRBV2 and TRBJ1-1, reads EPEVTQTPSHQVTQMGQEVILRCVPISNHLYFYWYRQILGQKVEFLVSFYNNEISEKSEIFDDQFSVERPDGSNFTLKIRSTKLEDSAMYFCASRQVNTEAFFGQGTRLTVV.

The DNA of the CDR3 is TGCGCCAGCAGCCCCCGTCCCAGGGATGGTGAGCAGTTCTTC. Translated: CASSPRPRDGEQFF. The chain joins TRBV5-1 to TRBJ2-1, with TRBD1 as a possible D gene (5 bases). The CDR3 has 14 residues. CDR1 is SGHRS and CDR2 is YFSETQ in the germline V gene. V lost 4 bases and J lost 9, with 17 bases in between.

The CDR3 here is CASSYLRGRSGTEAFF. The CDR3 bases are TGTGCCAGCAGCTACCTCAGGGGCCGGAGCGGCACTGAAGCTTTCTTT. The V call is TRBV7-9, the J call TRBJ1-1; tentatively, D is TRBD1 (6 bases). The germline V gene has CDR1 SEHNR and CDR2 FQNEAQ (reference sequence). The CDR3 consists of 16 residues. Trimming took off 4 bases at V and 4 bases at J, with 19 bases between the two ends.

This CDR3 is CASSADGTGTEAFF. The CDR3 DNA sequence: TGTGCCAGCAGCGCCGACGGGACAGGGACTGAAGCTTTCTTT. The V and J genes are TRBV4-2 and TRBJ1-1; TRBD1 aligns across 9 bases. The germline CDR1 and CDR2 sequences are LGHNA and YNFKEQ. With 5 bases clipped from V and 5 bases from J, the junction kept 6 bases outside the gene matches. This CDR3 has 14 residues.

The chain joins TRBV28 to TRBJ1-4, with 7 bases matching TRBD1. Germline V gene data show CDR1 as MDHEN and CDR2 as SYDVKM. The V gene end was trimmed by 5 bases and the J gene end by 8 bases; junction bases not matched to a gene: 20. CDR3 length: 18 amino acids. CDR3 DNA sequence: TGTGCCAGCAGTCCGGGCGGAAGACAGGGTAGGAGATTGGAAAAACTGTTTTTT. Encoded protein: CASSPGGRQGRRLEKLFF. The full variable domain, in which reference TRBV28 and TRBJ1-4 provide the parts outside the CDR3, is DVKVTQSSRYLVKRTGEKVFLECVQDMDHENMFWYRQDPGLGLRLIYFSYDVKMKEKGDIPEGYSVSREKKERFSLILESASTNQTSMYLCASSPGGRQGRRLEKLFFGSGTQLSVL.

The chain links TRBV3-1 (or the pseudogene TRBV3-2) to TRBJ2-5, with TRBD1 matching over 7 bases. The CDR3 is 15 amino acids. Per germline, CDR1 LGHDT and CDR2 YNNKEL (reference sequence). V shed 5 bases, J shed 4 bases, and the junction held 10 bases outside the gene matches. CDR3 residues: CASSSQGDRAETQYF. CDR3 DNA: TGTGCCAGCAGCTCACAGGGTGACAGGGCAGAGACCCAGTACTTC.

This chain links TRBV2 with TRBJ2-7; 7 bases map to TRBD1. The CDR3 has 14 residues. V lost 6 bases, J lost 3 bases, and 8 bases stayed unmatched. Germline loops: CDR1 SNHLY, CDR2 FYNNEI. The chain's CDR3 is CASRLGQQRYEQYF. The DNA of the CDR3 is TGTGCCAGCAGATTGGGACAGCAACGCTACGAGCAGTACTTC.

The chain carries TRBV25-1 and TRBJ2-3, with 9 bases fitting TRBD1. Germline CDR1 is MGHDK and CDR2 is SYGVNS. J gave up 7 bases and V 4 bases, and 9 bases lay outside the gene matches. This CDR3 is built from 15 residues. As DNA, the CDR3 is TGTGCCAGCAGTGGCGACAGGGGGACCTCCAATACGCAGTATTTT. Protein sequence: CASSGDRGTSNTQYF.

The CDR3 DNA reads TGTGCCAGCAGCTTATTCGGACAGGGGGCATCTGAAGCTTTCTTT. This sequence encodes CASSLFGQGASEAFF. V and J are TRBV11-2 and TRBJ1-1, with TRBD1 matching over 11 bases. The CDR3 extends over 15 amino acids. The V gene's germline CDR1 is SGHAT and CDR2 FQNNGV. V lost 2 bases and J lost 6; bases outside the gene matches: 5.

CDR3 DNA sequence: TGTGCCAGCAGCTTGCGGGGGGTCTCCTACGAGCAGTACTTC. Translated: CASSLRGVSYEQYF. This sequence joins TRBV14 and TRBJ2-7, with TRBD2 matching over 8 bases. The germline V gene has CDR1 SGHDN and CDR2 FVKESK. V lost 5 bases, J lost 0 bases, and 3 bases stayed unmatched. CDR3 length: 14 residues.